This T cell receptor beta chain was identified in a study of shared clonotypes between healthy human individuals (dated by TCRdb to between 2020 and 2021). For context, the study as a whole: The cohort included three men and two women between 18 and 49 years of age. Per donor, three plates each were used for CD4 naive and CD4 memory, two for CD8 naive, and one for CD8 memory. The study deeply sequenced blood TCR repertoires of about five healthy adults to estimate repertoire size and the extent of clonotype sharing between individuals. Different laboratories and diverse techniques were used to prepare libraries and sequence TCR repertoires, to increase sequencing depth and limit assay-specific biases. Per donor, leukapheresis produced somewhere between about 0.8 and 9 billion PBMCs.

CDR1 is given as SGDLS and CDR2 as YYNGEE, both from the germline V gene. The CDR3 spans 11 residues, from the cysteine through the phenylalanine. Here the CDR3 DNA is all that survives: 33 bases in frame from base 1. Using the deep immunoSEQ assay, multiplex PCR amplified TCR CDR3 regions from genomic DNA. Genomic DNA extracted from each cell subset was distributed evenly over all wells of several immunoSEQ 96-well plates, and each plate served as one replicate. For sorted subsets, each replicate PCR was loaded with approximately 0.2 ug genomic DNA, equivalent to 30,000 to 35,000 T cell genomes. Purified libraries were quantified with a Qubit 3.0 fluorometer, sized on a Bioanalyzer 2100, and re-quantified with the KAPA Library Quantification kit. Every immunoSEQ 96-well plate was sequenced on a dedicated single-read 150-cycle Illumina NextSeq 550 flow cell. The study's processing was this. Because the immunoSEQ output included only junctional sequences and no quality scores, the filtering could not be the same as the filtering used for full-length reads. Sequences were annotated with PyIR, a Python wrapper for IgBLAST v1.9, using IMGT germline references to assign V/J genes and CDR3. Reads with weak V/J assignments (E-value above 1e-6), missing CDR3, stop codons, out-of-frame junctions, or ambiguous translated residues were removed. V3J clonotypes were defined as sequences sharing an identical inferred V gene, J gene, and CDR3 amino acid sequence. The percentage overlap between two repertoires was calculated by dividing the number of shared unique clonotypes by the size of the smaller repertoire. Three approaches were used to assess repertoire richness: RTK rarefaction, the Chao1 estimator, and Recon v2.1 estimates of unobserved clonotypes. OLGA was used to compute generation probabilities for all TCRbeta clonotypes that the gDNA method yielded from four donors. TCRdb took this table from immuneACCESS and kept in-frame rearrangements with V and J called. Such tables lack part of the clones; where checked against another copy, unresolved V genes explain under half of the gap, and the rest is unexplained. V and J calls plus clone size are reproduced from that table; the DNA served to infer D and trimming. The sample profile shows some 2,000,000 clones; just under 95% of them were found once. Roughly 1.1% of the sample comes from the top ten.

CD8 naive samples were obtained by positive selection for CCR7 among CD45RO-negative cells, yielding a CD45RA+CCR7+ population from which TemRA cells were excluded. The donors were healthy, HIV-negative adults who had no recently reported acute infections or vaccinations. All donors were Caucasian adults living in Nashville, Tennessee, USA. Blood was obtained by leukapheresis, after which PBMCs were separated by Ficoll-Histopaque density gradient centrifugation and cryopreserved in liquid nitrogen vapor phase. Analytical flow cytometry was used to check the purity and quantity of every magnetically sorted T cell population. From each sorted fraction, genomic DNA was isolated and quantified by UV absorbance on a Nanodrop 2000c. The investigation overall reported the following: Naive subsets generally had larger estimated clonotype richness than memory subsets did. Compared with non-shared clonotypes, the clonotypes found in all four sorted-subset donors had higher generation probabilities. Sharing across a few donors was observed for about 4.8% of naive CD4, under 4% of naive CD8, around 2.5% of memory CD4, and roughly 0.4% of memory CD8 clonotypes. Only blood was sampled, and tissue TCR repertoires likely differ from those in blood. The genetic and exposure-history diversity represented was limited by the small number of donors. Based on pairwise subsampling, the degree of clonotype sharing among donors was expected to be affected by sequencing depth. Rarefaction of sorted-subset datasets indicated incomplete sequencing despite the large sequencing depth.

On this clone itself: The target of this receptor is not known. The junction does not match germline at one end; this may be a read error.

Rearrangement joined TRBV9 to TRBJ1-6, with no confidently assigned D gene. The sequenced material came from naive CD8+ T cells sorted from blood. The sample's cell subset or site label, in plain terms: CD45RA+CCR7+. The sequence was collected from a young man in good health. The DNA sequence reads TGTGCCAGCAATCCCTATTCGCCCCTCCACTTT. Protein translation: CASNPYSPLHF.